The 13 T cell receptor beta chains in this list originate from one sample, sequenced in a study of blood T cell repertoires in COVID-19. Using immunoSEQ multiplex PCR, the repertoire was profiled, and TCRdb retains in-frame clones only, with some absent. This sample has some 80,000 clones, with about 80% found just once. The sample was peripheral blood. These receptors were collected from a human donor in a cohort sampled during active COVID-19.

This sequence joins TRBV19 and TRBJ1-2; TRBD1 agrees at 7 bases. The V gene end was trimmed by 7 bases and the J gene end by 1 base; junction bases not matched to a gene: 9. CDR3 length: 15 residues. Germline V gene data show CDR1 as LNHDA and CDR2 as SQIVND (reference sequence). CDR3 residues: CASTSTGESNYGYTF. The DNA of the CDR3 is TGTGCCAGTACCTCCACAGGGGAGAGTAACTATGGCTACACCTTC. Supplemented by reference TRBV19 and TRBJ1-2, the full variable domain reads DGGITQSPKYLFRKEGQNVTLSCEQNLNHDAMYWYRQDPGQGLRLIYYSQIVNDFQKGDIAEGYSVSREKKESFPLTVTSAQKNPTAFYLCASTSTGESNYGYTFGSGTRLTVV.

The chain recombines TRBV5-1 with TRBJ2-1; 9 bases line up with TRBD2. CDR3 length: 15 amino acids. J gave up 4 bases and V 2 bases, and 4 bases lay outside the gene matches. Germline CDR1 and CDR2: SGHRS and YFSETQ. The CDR3 DNA reads TGCGCCAGCAGCTTAGGACTAGCGTCATACAATGAGCAGTTCTTC. Amino acids: CASSLGLASYNEQFF. Full variable domain (missing parts from reference TRBV5-1 and TRBJ2-1): KAGVTQTPRYLIKTRGQQVTLSCSPISGHRSVSWYQQTPGQGLQFLFEYFSETQRNKGNFPGRFSGRQFSNSRSEMNVSTLELGDSALYLCASSLGLASYNEQFFGPGTRLTVL.

V usage is TRBV5-1 and J usage is TRBJ2-5, with 9 bases that match TRBD2. V shed 0 bases, J shed 1 base, and the junction held 4 bases outside the gene matches. CDR3 length: 16 residues. CDR1 SGHRS and CDR2 YFSETQ come from the germline V gene. CDR3: CASSLESGGPQETQYF. DNA of the CDR3: TGCGCCAGCAGCTTGGAGAGCGGGGGGCCCCAAGAGACCCAGTACTTC. Filled out from reference TRBV5-1 and TRBJ2-5, the complete variable domain reads KAGVTQTPRYLIKTRGQQVTLSCSPISGHRSVSWYQQTPGQGLQFLFEYFSETQRNKGNFPGRFSGRQFSNSRSEMNVSTLELGDSALYLCASSLESGGPQETQYFGPGTRLLVL.

The chain joins TRBV27 to TRBJ1-5, with 10 bases that match TRBD1. The CDR3 sequence is 17 residues long. The germline gives CDR1 MNHEY, CDR2 SMNVEV (reference sequence). Losses at the gene ends were 6 bases for V and 1 base for J; bases not matched to a gene: 9. CDR3 amino acids: CASSRRTGGLSNQPQHF. CDR3 sequence (DNA): TGTGCCAGCAGCCGACGGACAGGGGGATTGAGCAATCAGCCCCAGCATTTT.

The V gene is TRBV19, the J gene TRBJ2-6, with no clear D. Germline loops: CDR1 LNHDA, CDR2 SQIVND (reference sequence). This CDR3 has 14 amino acids. Deletions cut 4 bases from V and 0 bases from J, with 4 bases between. As DNA, the CDR3 is TGTGCCAGTAGTACAGGCTCTGGGGCCAACGTCCTGACTTTC. It is translated as CASSTGSGANVLTF.

The gene calls are TRBV28 and TRBJ1-5, with D perhaps TRBD1 (6 bases). V was pared by 8 bases and J by 6 bases, with 14 bases between. The CDR3 has 13 amino acids. Germline V gene sequence: CDR1 MDHEN, CDR2 SYDVKM. The CDR3 reads CASSSGVIQPQHF. DNA of the CDR3: TGTGCCAGCTCATCAGGGGTGATTCAGCCCCAGCATTTT.

This chain links TRBV6-4 with TRBJ2-5; TRBD2 matches 7 bases. The CDR3 length is 13 residues. The J segment lost 5 bases and the V segment lost 3 bases, leaving 3 bases of the junction unmatched. Germline CDR1 reads MRHNA; CDR2 reads SNTAGT. CDR3 protein: CASSEIGGETQYF. CDR3 DNA sequence: TGTGCCAGCAGTGAGATCGGGGGGGAGACCCAGTACTTC.

This chain joins TRBV15 and TRBJ1-3; D uncertain. Trimming removed 0 bases at V and 1 base at J, with 7 bases between. The CDR3 consists of 15 residues. The V gene's germline CDR1 is LNHNV and CDR2 YYDKDF (reference sequence). CDR3 region: CATSRDQISGNTIYF. The CDR3 bases are TGTGCCACCAGCAGAGACCAGATATCTGGAAACACCATATATTTT.

This chain uses TRBV5-1 with TRBJ2-1; maybe TRBD1 (5 bases). The CDR3 runs 14 residues. Germline loops: CDR1 SGHRS, CDR2 YFSETQ. The germline V and J ends were trimmed by 4 bases and 0 bases, with 8 bases remaining between them. CDR3 loop: CASSPDNSYNEQFF. In DNA, the CDR3 is TGCGCCAGCAGCCCGGACAACTCCTACAATGAGCAGTTCTTC.

This chain links TRBV6-5 with TRBJ2-2; 8 bases fit TRBD1. The CDR3 totals 16 residues. The germline gives CDR1 MNHEY, CDR2 SVGAGI. The trim removed 0 bases at V and 4 bases at J, leaving 4 bases unmatched. CDR3: CASSYSAGGLTGELFF. CDR3 in DNA: TGTGCCAGCAGTTACTCGGCAGGGGGCCTCACCGGGGAGCTGTTTTTT.

V gene TRBV5-6 combines with J gene TRBJ1-2; D is unclear. This CDR3 region has 13 residues. V gave up 4 bases and J gave up 8 bases, with 15 bases separating them. The V gene's germline CDR1 is SGHDT and CDR2 YYEEEE. The CDR3 spells CASSRVRDDGYTF. The CDR3 bases are TGTGCCAGCAGCAGGGTGCGGGATGACGGCTACACCTTC.

The chain has TRBV20-1 and TRBJ2-1, with 9 bases identical to TRBD2. In germline, CDR1 is DFQATT, CDR2 SNEGSKA (reference sequence). V dropped 3 bases and J dropped 7; count of bases not matched to a gene: 10. CDR3 size: 15 residues. The CDR3 here is CSASYSGRLGNEQFF. CDR3 coding DNA: TGCAGTGCTAGTTATAGCGGGAGATTGGGGAATGAGCAGTTCTTC.

The V gene is TRBV5-1, the J gene TRBJ2-7; TRBD1 aligns across 8 bases. With V trimmed by 3 bases and J by 1 base, 9 bases remained unmatched. Germline V gene data show CDR1 as SGHRS and CDR2 as YFSETQ. The CDR3 length is 16 residues. The CDR3 is CASSSAWGQASYEQYF. CDR3 DNA: TGCGCCAGCAGCTCCGCTTGGGGACAGGCTTCCTACGAGCAGTACTTC.